This entry features one T cell receptor (beta chain) sequence. Antigen unknown. These data belong to a study of T cell responses to AZD1222 COVID-19 vaccine. The study, taken as a whole, reports: Without day 14 samples, only post-peak T cell repertoires were studied.

Profiling relied on immunoSEQ multiplex PCR, and the TCRdb table lists in-frame clones only, not all of them. The sample contains about 160,000 clones, roughly 90% of which appear only once. The V gene lost 0 bases and the J gene lost 0 bases, with 8 bases spanning the gap. CDR1 is MNHEY, CDR2 SVGAGI, per germline. CDR3 length equals 15 residues. The source was peripheral blood, collected on day 0 of AZD1222 vaccination. The clonotype originates from an adult in good health. The chain recombines TRBV6-5 with TRBJ1-1, with unresolved D. CDR3 nucleotides: TGTGCCAGCAGTTACTCGGGTGGGCTGAACACTGAAGCTTTCTTT. As protein: CASSYSGGLNTEAFF.